This T cell receptor beta chain was retrieved from a study of CD8 T cells in Susac syndrome. Random hexamers served to reverse transcribe roughly 0.5 to 1 ug RNA. Across 54 Vbeta and 13 Jbeta, immunoSEQ multiplex PCR amplified TCR beta CDR3. MiXCR was run by TCRdb on the immunoSEQ multiplex PCR reads, yielding one entry per CDR3 protein. This table holds 300,000 to 350,000 distinct CDR3 sequences, under 95% found once. The multiple sclerosis control cohort comprised treatment-naive individuals presenting with stable or active relapsing-remitting disease. The sample consisted of CD4+ T cells from PBMCs. The clonotype originates from a human donor with multiple sclerosis.

CDR3 sequence: CASSPYNREDQPQHF. Written as DNA, the CDR3 is TGTGCCAGCTCACCTTATAACAGGGAGGATCAGCCCCAGCATTTT. The chain joins TRBV18 to TRBJ1-5; TRBD1 might be the D (6 bases). V lost 3 bases to trimming and J lost 5 bases, with 14 bases between them. CDR3 length equals 15 residues. CDR1 KGHSH and CDR2 LQKENI come from the germline V gene.